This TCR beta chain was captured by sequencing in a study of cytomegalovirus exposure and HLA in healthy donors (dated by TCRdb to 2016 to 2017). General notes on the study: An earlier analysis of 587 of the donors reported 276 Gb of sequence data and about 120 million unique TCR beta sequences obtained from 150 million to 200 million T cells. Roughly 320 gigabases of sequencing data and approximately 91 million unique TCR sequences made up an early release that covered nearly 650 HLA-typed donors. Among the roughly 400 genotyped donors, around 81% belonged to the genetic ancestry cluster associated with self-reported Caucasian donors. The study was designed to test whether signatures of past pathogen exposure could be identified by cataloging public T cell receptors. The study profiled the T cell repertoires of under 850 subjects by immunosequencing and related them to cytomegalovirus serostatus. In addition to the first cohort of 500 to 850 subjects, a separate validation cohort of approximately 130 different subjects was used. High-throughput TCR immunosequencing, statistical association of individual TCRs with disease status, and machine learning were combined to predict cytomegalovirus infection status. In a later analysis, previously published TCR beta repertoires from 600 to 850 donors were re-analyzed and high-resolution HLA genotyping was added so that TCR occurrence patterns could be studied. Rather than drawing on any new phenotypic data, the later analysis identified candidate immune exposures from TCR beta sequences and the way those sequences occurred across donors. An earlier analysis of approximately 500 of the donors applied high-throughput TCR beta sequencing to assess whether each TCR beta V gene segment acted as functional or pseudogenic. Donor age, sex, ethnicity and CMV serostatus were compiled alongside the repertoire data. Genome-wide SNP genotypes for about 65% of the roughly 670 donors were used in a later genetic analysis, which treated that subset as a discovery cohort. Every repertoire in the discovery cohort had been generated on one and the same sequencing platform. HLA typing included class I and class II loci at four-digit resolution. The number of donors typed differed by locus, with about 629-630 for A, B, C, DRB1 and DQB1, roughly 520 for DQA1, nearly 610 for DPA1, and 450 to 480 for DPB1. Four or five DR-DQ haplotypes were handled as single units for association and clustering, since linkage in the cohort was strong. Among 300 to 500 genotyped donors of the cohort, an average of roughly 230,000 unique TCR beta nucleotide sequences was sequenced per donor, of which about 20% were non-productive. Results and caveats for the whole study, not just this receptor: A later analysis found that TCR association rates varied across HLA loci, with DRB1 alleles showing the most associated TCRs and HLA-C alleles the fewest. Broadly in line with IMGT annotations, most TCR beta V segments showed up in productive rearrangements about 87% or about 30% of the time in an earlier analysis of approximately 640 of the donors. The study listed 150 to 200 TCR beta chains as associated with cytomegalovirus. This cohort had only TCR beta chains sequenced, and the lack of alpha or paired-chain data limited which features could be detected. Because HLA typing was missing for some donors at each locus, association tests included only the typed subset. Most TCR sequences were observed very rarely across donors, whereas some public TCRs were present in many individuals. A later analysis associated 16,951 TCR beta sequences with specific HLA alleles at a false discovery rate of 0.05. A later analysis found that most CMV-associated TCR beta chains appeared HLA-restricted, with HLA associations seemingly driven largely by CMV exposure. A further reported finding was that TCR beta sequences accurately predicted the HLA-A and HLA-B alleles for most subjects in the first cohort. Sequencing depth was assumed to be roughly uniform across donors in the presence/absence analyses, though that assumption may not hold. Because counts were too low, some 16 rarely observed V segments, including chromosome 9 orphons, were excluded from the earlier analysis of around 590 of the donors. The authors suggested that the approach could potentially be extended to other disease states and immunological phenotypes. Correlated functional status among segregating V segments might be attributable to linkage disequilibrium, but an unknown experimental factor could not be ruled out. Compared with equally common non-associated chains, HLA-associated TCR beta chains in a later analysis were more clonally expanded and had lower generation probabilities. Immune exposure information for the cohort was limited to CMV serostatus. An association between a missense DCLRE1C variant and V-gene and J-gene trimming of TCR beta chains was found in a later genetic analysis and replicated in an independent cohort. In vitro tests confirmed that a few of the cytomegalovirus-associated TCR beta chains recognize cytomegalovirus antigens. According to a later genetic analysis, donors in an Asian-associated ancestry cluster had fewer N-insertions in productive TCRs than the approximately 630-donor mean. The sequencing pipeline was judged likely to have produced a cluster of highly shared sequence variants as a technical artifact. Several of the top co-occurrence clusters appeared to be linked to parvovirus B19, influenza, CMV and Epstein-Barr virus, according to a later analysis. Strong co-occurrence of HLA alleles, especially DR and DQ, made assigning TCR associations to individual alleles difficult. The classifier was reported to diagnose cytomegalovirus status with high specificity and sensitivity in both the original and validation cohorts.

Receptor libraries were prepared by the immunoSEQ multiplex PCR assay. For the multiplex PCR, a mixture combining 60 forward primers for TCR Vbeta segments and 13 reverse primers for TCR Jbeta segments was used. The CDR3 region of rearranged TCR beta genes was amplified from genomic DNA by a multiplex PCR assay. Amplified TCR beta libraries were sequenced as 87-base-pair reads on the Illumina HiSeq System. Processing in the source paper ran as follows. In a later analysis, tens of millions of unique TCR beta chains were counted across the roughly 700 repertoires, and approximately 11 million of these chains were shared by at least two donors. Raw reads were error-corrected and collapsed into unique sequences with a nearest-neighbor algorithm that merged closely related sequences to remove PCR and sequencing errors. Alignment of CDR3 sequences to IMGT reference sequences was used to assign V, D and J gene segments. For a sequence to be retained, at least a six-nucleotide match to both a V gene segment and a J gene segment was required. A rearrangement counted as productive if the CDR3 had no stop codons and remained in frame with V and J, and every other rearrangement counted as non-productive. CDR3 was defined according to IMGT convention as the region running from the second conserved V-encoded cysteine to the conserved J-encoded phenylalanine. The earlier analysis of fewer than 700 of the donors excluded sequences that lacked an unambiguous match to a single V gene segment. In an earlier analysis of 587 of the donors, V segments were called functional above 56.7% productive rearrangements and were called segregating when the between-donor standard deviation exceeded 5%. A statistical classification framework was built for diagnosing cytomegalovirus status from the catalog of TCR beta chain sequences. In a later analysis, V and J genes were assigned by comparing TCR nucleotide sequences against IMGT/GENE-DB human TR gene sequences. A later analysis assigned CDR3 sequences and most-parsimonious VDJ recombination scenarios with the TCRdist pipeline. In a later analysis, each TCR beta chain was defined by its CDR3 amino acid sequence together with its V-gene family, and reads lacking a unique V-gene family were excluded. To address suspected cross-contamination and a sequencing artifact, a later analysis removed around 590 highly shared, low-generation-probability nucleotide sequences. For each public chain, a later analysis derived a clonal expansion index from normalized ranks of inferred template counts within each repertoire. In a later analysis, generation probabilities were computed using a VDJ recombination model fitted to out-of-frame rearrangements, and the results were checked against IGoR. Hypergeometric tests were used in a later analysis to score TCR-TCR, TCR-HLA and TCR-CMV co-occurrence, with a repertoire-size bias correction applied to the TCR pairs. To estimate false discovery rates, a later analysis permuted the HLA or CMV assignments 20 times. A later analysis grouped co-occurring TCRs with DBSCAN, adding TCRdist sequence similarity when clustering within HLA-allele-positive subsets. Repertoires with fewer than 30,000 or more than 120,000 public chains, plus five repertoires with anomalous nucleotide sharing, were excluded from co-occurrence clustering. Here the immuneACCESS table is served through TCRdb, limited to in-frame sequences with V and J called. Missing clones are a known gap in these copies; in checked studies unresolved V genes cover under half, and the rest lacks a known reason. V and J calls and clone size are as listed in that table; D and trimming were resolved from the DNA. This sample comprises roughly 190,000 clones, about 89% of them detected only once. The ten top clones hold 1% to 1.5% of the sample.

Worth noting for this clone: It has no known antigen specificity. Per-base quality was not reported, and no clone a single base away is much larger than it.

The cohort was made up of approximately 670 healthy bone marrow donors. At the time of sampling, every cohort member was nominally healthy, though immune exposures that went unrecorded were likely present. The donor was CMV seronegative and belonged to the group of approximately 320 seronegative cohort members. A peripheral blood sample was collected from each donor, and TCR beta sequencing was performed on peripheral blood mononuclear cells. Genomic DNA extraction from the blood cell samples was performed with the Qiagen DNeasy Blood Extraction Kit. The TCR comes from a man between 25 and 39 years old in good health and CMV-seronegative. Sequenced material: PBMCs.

The nucleotides are TGTGCCAGTAGTATAGTGAAAGGGAGGAACACCGGGGAGCTGTTTTTT. It translates as CASSIVKGRNTGELFF. The rearranged segments are TRBV19 and TRBJ2-2; possibly the D gene is TRBD2, per 5 matching bases. The germline ends are 10 bases apart after V is trimmed by 1 base and J by 1 base. Counted from cysteine to phenylalanine, this CDR3 has 16 amino acids. Only the CDR3 DNA is retained, 48 bases long and in frame from the first base. CDR1 LNHDA and CDR2 SQIVND are derived from the germline V gene (reference sequence).